This T cell receptor beta chain was documented in a study of blood T cell repertoires in COVID-19. The CDR3 has 17 residues. The V end was cut by 5 bases, the J end by 5 bases, with 24 bases between. Germline lookup yields CDR1 SGHTA and CDR2 FQGTGA. Libraries were prepared by immunoSEQ multiplex PCR; TCRdb keeps only in-frame clonotypes and omits some of them. The top ten clones hold about 10% of a sample with roughly 150,000 clones, about 87% of them seen once. The sample taken for sequencing was peripheral blood. The chain has TRBV7-3 and TRBJ1-1, with a possible D match to TRBD1 (5 bases). The clonotype originates from a woman older than 75 with acute or convalescent COVID-19. The CDR3 is CASSLLPGGVEGTEAFF. CDR3 coding DNA: TGTGCCAGCAGCCTCCTCCCGGGGGGGGTGGAGGGGACTGAAGCTTTCTTT.